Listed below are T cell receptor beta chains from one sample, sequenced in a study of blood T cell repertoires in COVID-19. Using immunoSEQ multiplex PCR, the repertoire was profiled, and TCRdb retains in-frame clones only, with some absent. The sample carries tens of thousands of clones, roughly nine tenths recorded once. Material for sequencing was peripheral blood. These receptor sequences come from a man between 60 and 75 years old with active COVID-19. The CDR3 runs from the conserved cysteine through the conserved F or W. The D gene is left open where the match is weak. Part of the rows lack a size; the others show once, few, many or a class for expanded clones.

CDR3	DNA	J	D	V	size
CASRDSSRNIQYF	TGTGCCAGCAGGGACTCCAGCAGAAACATTCAGTACTTC	TRBJ2-4	.	TRBV28	.
CASSLGRGNTEAFF	TGTGCCAGCAGCTTAGGACGGGGGAACACTGAAGCTTTCTTT	TRBJ1-1	.	TRBV7-2	.
CASSVGLAARNEQFF	TGTGCCAGCAGCGTAGGTCTAGCTGCTCGCAATGAGCAGTTCTTC	TRBJ2-1	.	TRBV9	once
CASSLHGRGYNEQFF	TGTGCCAGCAGCTTACACGGGAGGGGATACAATGAGCAGTTCTTC	TRBJ2-1	TRBD2	TRBV7-2	.
CASSEGQANQPQHF	TGTGCCAGCAGTGAGGGACAGGCGAATCAGCCCCAGCATTTT	TRBJ1-5	TRBD1	TRBV28	.
CASQSGGGGYTF	TGTGCCAGCCAGTCGGGGGGAGGCGGCTACACCTTC	TRBJ1-2	.	TRBV28	.
CASSLAPGTGGIYTF	TGCGCCAGCAGCTTGGCCCCCGGGACAGGGGGCATTTACACCTTC	TRBJ1-2	TRBD1	TRBV5-1	.
CASSPQTGGLQPQHF	TGTGCCAGCAGCCCACAGACAGGGGGCCTTCAGCCCCAGCATTTT	TRBJ1-5	TRBD1	TRBV7-2	.
CSARASYEQYF	TGCAGTGCTAGGGCCAGTTACGAGCAGTACTTC	TRBJ2-7	.	TRBV20-1	few
CASSSFYGLAGMNEQFF	TGTGCCAGCAGTTCGTTCTACGGACTAGCCGGGATGAATGAGCAGTTCTTC	TRBJ2-1	TRBD2	TRBV6-2/TRBV6-3	once
CASSQLTTGRVTGANVLTF	TGCGCCAGCAGTCAACTTACGACAGGGCGGGTTACTGGGGCCAACGTCCTGACTTTC	TRBJ2-6	TRBD1	TRBV23-1	.
CASSQNGGSGELFF	TGTGCCAGCAGCCAAAACGGGGGTTCCGGGGAGCTGTTTTTT	TRBJ2-2	.	TRBV3-1/TRBV3-2	.
CAISELAVGETQYF	TGTGCCATCAGTGAGCTAGCGGTGGGAGAGACCCAGTACTTC	TRBJ2-5	TRBD2	TRBV10-3	.
CASSTQTSGEQYF	TGTGCCAGCAGTACCCAGACTAGCGGGGAGCAGTACTTC	TRBJ2-7	TRBD2	TRBV6-5	once
CASSIGQGTTYGYTF	TGTGCCAGTAGTATAGGACAGGGGACCACCTATGGCTACACCTTC	TRBJ1-2	TRBD1	TRBV19	.
CASSAGTGSPGEQYF	TGTGCCAGCAGTGCCGGGACAGGGTCCCCAGGCGAGCAGTACTTC	TRBJ2-7	TRBD1	TRBV2	.
CASSQRGTSGSKTQYF	TGTGCCAGCAGCCAGAGGGGGACTAGCGGGAGTAAGACCCAGTACTTC	TRBJ2-5	TRBD2	TRBV4-2	.
CASSLVGLGYTF	TGTGCCAGCAGCTTGGTCGGACTTGGTTACACCTTC	TRBJ1-2	.	TRBV5-4	.
CSARTDYGYTF	TGCAGTGCCAGGACAGACTATGGCTACACCTTC	TRBJ1-2	.	TRBV20-1	.
CASSLRHRGHQPQHF	TGTGCCAGCAGTTTAAGGCACAGGGGGCATCAGCCCCAGCATTTT	TRBJ1-5	TRBD1	TRBV28	.
CASSPGGGGEQFF	TGTGCCAGCAGCCCGGGCGGGGGAGGTGAGCAGTTCTTC	TRBJ2-1	TRBD2	TRBV13	.
CASSQDLEGTDTQYF	TGTGCCAGCAGCCAAGATCTTGAGGGCACAGATACGCAGTATTTT	TRBJ2-3	.	TRBV4-2	.
CATSDRSFTGELFF	TGTGCCACCAGTGATCGGTCCTTCACCGGGGAGCTGTTTTTT	TRBJ2-2	.	TRBV24-1	.
CASSTQRRELNRGYTF	TGTGCCAGCAGCACCCAACGCCGGGAATTGAATCGGGGCTACACCTTC	TRBJ1-2	.	TRBV7-3	.
CASFALNSNQPQHF	TGTGCCAGCTTTGCACTCAATAGCAATCAGCCCCAGCATTTT	TRBJ1-5	.	TRBV28	.
CASSVSGYQETQYF	TGCGCCAGCAGCGTTAGCGGTTACCAAGAGACCCAGTACTTC	TRBJ2-5	.	TRBV5-1	.
CASSVGSGRIIQYF	TGTGCCAGCAGTGTGGGGAGCGGGAGAATCATTCAGTACTTC	TRBJ2-4	TRBD2	TRBV6-2/TRBV6-3	.
CASSTPRSGGGELFF	TGTGCCAGTAGTACCCCCAGGTCCGGCGGGGGGGAGCTGTTTTTT	TRBJ2-2	.	TRBV19	.
CASPQEGRTGELFF	TGTGCCAGCCCCCAGGAGGGACGCACCGGGGAGCTGTTTTTT	TRBJ2-2	.	TRBV18	.
CASKLAGGTGELFF	TGTGCCAGCAAACTAGCGGGGGGCACCGGGGAGCTGTTTTTT	TRBJ2-2	TRBD2	TRBV7-3	.
CASSSRTSFTDTQYF	TGTGCCAGCAGTTCCCGGACTAGCTTCACAGATACGCAGTATTTT	TRBJ2-3	TRBD2	TRBV27	.
CASSKAGGDQPQHF	TGTGCCAGTTCAAAAGCAGGGGGCGATCAGCCCCAGCATTTT	TRBJ1-5	TRBD1	TRBV2	.
CASSSSSSTDTQYF	TGTGCCAGCTCTAGCAGCTCTAGCACAGATACGCAGTATTTT	TRBJ2-3	.	TRBV21-1	.
CASRTTSWETQYF	TGTGCCAGCAGAACTACTAGTTGGGAGACCCAGTACTTC	TRBJ2-5	.	TRBV13	.
CASSQASGRAEQYF	TGTGCCAGCAGCCAAGCTAGCGGGAGGGCCGAGCAGTACTTC	TRBJ2-7	TRBD2	TRBV3-1/TRBV3-2	.
CASSDRGQGNSPLHF	TGTGCCAGCAGTGATAGGGGACAGGGGAATTCACCCCTCCACTTT	TRBJ1-6	TRBD1	TRBV2	.
CASSLEPGYGELFF	TGTGCCAGCAGCTTGGAACCGGGGTATGGGGAGCTGTTTTTT	TRBJ2-2	.	TRBV5-6	once
CASSLGPPNEQFF	TGTGCCAGCAGCTTAGGGCCCCCCAATGAGCAGTTCTTC	TRBJ2-1	.	TRBV11-2	once
CASDTTSGANVLTF	TGTGCCAGCGACACAACCTCTGGGGCCAACGTCCTGACTTTC	TRBJ2-6	.	TRBV2	.
CASSPRPQGNYGYTF	TGTGCCAGCAGCCCGAGGCCCCAGGGGAACTATGGCTACACCTTC	TRBJ1-2	.	TRBV5-8	.
CASGAAYEQYF	TGTGCCAGCGGAGCGGCGTACGAGCAGTACTTC	TRBJ2-7	.	TRBV12-3/TRBV12-4	.
CASSQIPGQGNSPLHF	TGTGCCAGCAGCCAAATACCGGGACAGGGGAATTCACCCCTCCACTTT	TRBJ1-6	TRBD1	TRBV3-1/TRBV3-2	once
CASSHPLGDEQFF	TGTGCCAGCAGCCACCCGCTGGGCGATGAGCAGTTCTTC	TRBJ2-1	.	TRBV4-2	.